This T cell receptor beta chain is from a study of prognosis after radiotherapy for stage I lung cancer. At the level of the study: Oligometastatic NSCLC after surgical resection of the primary tumor was present in 4 to 6 patients, while newly diagnosed primary stage I lung tumors were present in approximately 15. Distant metastases after radiotherapy occurred in a handful of patients at a median of roughly 7 months; more than 13 showed no significant progression.

As for this clonotype: No antigen is known for it.

Points from the study as a whole: The authors reported that TRBV and TRBJ gene usage differed between patients with and without metastases.

Genomic DNA yielded TCR beta CDR3, amplified by two-round multiplex PCR. Each TRBV and TRBJ gene had its own primer in the first PCR round. Universal primers were used for second-round PCR. Using its own MiXCR run on the multiplex PCR reads, TCRdb lists one record per CDR3 protein. Among 13,000 to 15,000 distinct CDR3 sequences, 30% to 40% were seen once, and the ten largest hold 40% to 45%. CDR3 length: 13 residues. V was cut by 4 bases and J by 7 bases, with 10 bases left in between. Germline V gene lookup returns CDR1 MNHEY and CDR2 SVGAGI. The specimen was PBMCs, collected before or after stereotactic body radiation therapy (not recorded which). The source of this sequence is a donor aged 50 or older with non-small cell lung cancer. This sequence joins TRBV6-5 and TRBJ1-4, with D perhaps matching TRBD1 (6 bases). CDR3 DNA sequence: TGTGCCAGCAGTTTCGGGGGCGGTGAAAAACTGTTTTTT. This translates into CASSFGGGEKLFF.